Listed here is a single T cell receptor beta chain. The target antigen is unknown. An end of the junction differs from the germline gene, which may be a read error. The data belong to a study of T cells in Graves' hyperthyroidism and ophthalmopathy. In germline, CDR1 is SGDLS, CDR2 YYNGEE. CDR3 length: 15 residues. Findings and caveats of the study: Ophthalmopathy was separated from stable hyperthyroidism by a 13 V-J model. Most thyroid clonotypes expanded above 0.001 appeared in blood too.

The investigators amplified TCR beta CDR3 regions from RNA transcripts. Carried out on the TCR CDR3, a first-round RT-PCR used the HTBI primer set. MiXCR, run by TCRdb on the multiplex PCR reads, gives a single entry per CDR3 protein. Of more than 350,000 distinct CDR3 sequences listed, about 14% were seen once; the top ten hold around a fifth. Input material: blood. The receptor was isolated from a woman aged 25 to 39 with Graves' ophthalmopathy. The chain recombines TRBV9 with TRBJ1-1, with 8 nucleotides matching TRBD1. In DNA form, the CDR3 reads TGTGCCAGCAGCGTATGGGCAGGGGGCAACATTGAAGCTTTCTTT. This translates into CASSVWAGGNIEAFF.